The 18 T cell receptor beta chains in this list originate from one sample, sequenced in a study of Graves' ophthalmopathy and Graves' hyperthyroidism. Amplification targeted the TCR beta CDR3 regions, with RNA transcripts as the source material. An initial RT-PCR round employing HTBI primers preceded a second-round multiplex PCR. Using its own MiXCR run on the multiplex PCR reads, TCRdb lists one record per CDR3 protein. Of about 660,000 distinct CDR3 sequences in the sample, roughly two fifths were seen once. Sequenced input: peripheral blood. Every receptor here comes from an adult man with Graves' ophthalmopathy.

The V gene is TRBV20-1, the J gene TRBJ2-1, with 11 bases fitting TRBD2. The CDR3 sequence is 14 residues long. CDR1 and CDR2 (germline): DFQATT, SNEGSKA (reference sequence). With 5 bases clipped from V and 10 bases from J, the junction kept 10 bases outside the gene matches. The CDR3: CSASGLAGNWEQFF. CDR3 DNA: TGCAGTGCTTCAGGACTAGCGGGTAACTGGGAGCAGTTCTTC.

This clonotype was recorded many times. V usage is TRBV25-1 and J usage is TRBJ2-2; tentatively, D is TRBD2 (5 bases). Germline CDR1 reads MGHDK; CDR2 reads SYGVNS. The CDR3 spans 17 residues. Trimming cost V 3 bases and J 7 bases, with 21 bases left between them. The CDR3 DNA is TGTGCCAGCAGTGAGTCGGTAGCGCGCGCCCGCGACGGGGAGCTGTTTTTT. This translates into CASSESVARARDGELFF.

In its sample, this clonotype was seen many times. The chain recombines TRBV20-1 with TRBJ1-5, with a tentative D call TRBD1 (6 bases). Germline CDR1 reads DFQATT; CDR2 reads SNEGSKA (reference sequence). Trimming shortened V by 1 base and J by 10 bases, and 17 bases separated the two germline ends. The CDR3 runs 14 residues. CDR3 loop: CSARARTDIIPQHF. The CDR3 DNA sequence: TGCAGTGCTAGAGCTCGGACAGATATCATCCCCCAGCATTTT.

The table lists this clonotype with many counts. The chain employs TRBV10-3 and TRBJ2-2, with D possibly being TRBD1 (5 bases). Germline V CDR1 and CDR2: ENHRY, SYGVKD. V lost 0 bases and J lost 0, with 8 bases in between. The CDR3 runs to 16 residues. Here the CDR3 reads CAISESGQTNTGELFF. DNA of the CDR3: TGTGCCATCAGTGAGTCGGGGCAGACGAACACCGGGGAGCTGTTTTTT.

There are a few counts of this clonotype. V is TRBV9 and J is TRBJ2-2, with 7 bases matching TRBD2. The V gene end was trimmed by 0 bases and the J gene end by 4 bases; junction bases not matched to a gene: 6. The CDR3 contains 16 residues. From germline, CDR1 is SGDLS and CDR2 YYNGEE. The CDR3 nucleotides read TGTGCCAGCAGCGTAGCGGGGGGTACGACCACCGGGGAGCTGTTTTTT. Residues: CASSVAGGTTTGELFF.

This clonotype came up many times. The gene calls are TRBV20-1 and TRBJ2-5; D is undetermined. The CDR3 sequence is 13 residues long. V lost 3 bases, J lost 4 bases, and 12 bases lay in between. CDR1 and CDR2 from the germline V gene are DFQATT and SNEGSKA (reference sequence). This CDR3 is CSARGYGRETQYF. As DNA, the CDR3 is TGCAGTGCTAGGGGGTATGGCAGAGAGACCCAGTACTTC.

The chain uses TRBV29-1 and TRBJ1-1, with D possibly matching TRBD1 (5 bases). The V end lost 8 bases, the J end lost 1 base, and 11 bases lay between the germline ends. The germline CDR1 and CDR2 sequences are SQVTM and ANQGSEA. The CDR3 has 12 amino acids. The CDR3 is CSLETGNTEAFF. For the CDR3, the DNA is TGCAGCTTGGAAACAGGGAACACTGAAGCTTTCTTT.

V is TRBV9 and J is TRBJ2-7; the match to TRBD1 covers 10 bases. There are 15 residues in the CDR3. V gave up 4 bases and J gave up 3 bases; unmatched junction bases: 7. CDR1 and CDR2 from the germline V gene are SGDLS and YYNGEE. The CDR3 protein is CASSQGTGANYEQYF. The CDR3 DNA reads TGTGCCAGCAGCCAAGGGACAGGGGCTAACTACGAGCAGTACTTC. Full variable domain (remainder filled in from reference TRBV9 and TRBJ2-7): DSGVTQTPKHLITATGQRVTLRCSPRSGDLSVYWYQQSLDQGLQFLIQYYNGEERAKGNILERFSAQQFPDLHSELNLSSLELGDSALYFCASSQGTGANYEQYFGPGTRLTVT.

Ten or more counts support this clonotype. This chain uses TRBV6-6 with TRBJ1-6; maybe TRBD1 (5 bases). V was cut by 1 base and J by 8 bases, with 12 bases left in between. The CDR3 runs to 15 residues. The germline V gene has CDR1 MNHNY and CDR2 SVGAGI (reference sequence). Here the CDR3 reads CASSYLGPRDSPLHF. CDR3 coding DNA: TGTGCCAGCAGTTACTTGGGGCCGAGGGATTCACCCCTCCACTTT.

The chain joins TRBV4-3 to TRBJ1-5, with D possibly matching TRBD1 (6 bases). V was clipped by 1 base and J by 5 bases, with 18 bases between them. This CDR3 comprises 17 residues. Germline V gene lookup returns CDR1 LGHNA and CDR2 YSLEER. The CDR3 coding sequence is TGCGCCAGCAGCCAAGTATTACAGGGCGCGATTCATCAGCCCCAGCATTTT. This codes for CASSQVLQGAIHQPQHF.

This clonotype was seen a few times. An end of the junction does not agree with germline; a read error may underlie this. J is TRBJ2-7 and V is TRBV12-3 or TRBV12-4; perhaps TRBD2 as D (5 bases). This CDR3 is 14 amino acids long. CDR3 in amino acids: CASSERTGPYEQCF. In DNA form, the CDR3 reads TGTGCCAGCAGTGAAAGGACTGGGCCCTACGAGCAGTGCTTC.

V gene TRBV4-1 combines with J gene TRBJ2-7; no clear D gene. From germline, CDR1 is MGHRA and CDR2 YSYEKL. The CDR3 has 16 residues. Deletions cut 0 bases from V and 0 bases from J, with 12 bases between. CDR3 sequence reads: CASSQDLGGSSYEQYF. The CDR3 DNA reads as TGCGCCAGCAGCCAAGATCTCGGCGGATCCTCCTACGAGCAGTACTTC.

This clonotype was observed at least ten times. The rearrangement joins TRBV11-3 to TRBJ1-2, with D unresolved. Germline V gene data show CDR1 as SGHNT and CDR2 as YENEEA. The CDR3 is made up of 14 amino acids. Trimming took 0 bases from V and 4 from J, leaving 9 bases between them. CDR3 protein: CASSLDLAGYGYTF. The CDR3, as DNA: TGTGCCAGCAGCTTAGATCTGGCAGGCTATGGCTACACCTTC.

The table lists this clonotype with a few counts. This chain connects TRBV7-9 to TRBJ2-2; the D gene is possibly TRBD2 (6 bases). The germline V gene encodes CDR1 SEHNR and CDR2 FQNEAQ (reference sequence). CDR3 size: 15 residues. V was cut by 4 bases and J by 1 base, with 10 bases left in between. The CDR3 sequence: CASSSRRGNTGELFF. CDR3 DNA sequence: TGTGCCAGCAGCTCTAGGCGGGGGAACACCGGGGAGCTGTTTTTT.

V and J are TRBV29-1 and TRBJ1-2; 7 nucleotides align to TRBD1. Trimming at V came to 8 bases and at J to 4 bases, leaving 10 bases not matched to a gene. The germline V gene has CDR1 SQVTM and CDR2 ANQGSEA. This CDR3 is 13 amino acids long. CDR3 sequence reads: CSPGTVRSYGYTF. The CDR3 coding sequence is TGCAGCCCGGGGACAGTGCGGTCCTATGGCTACACCTTC.

This clonotype was seen repeatedly, ten times or more. The rearrangement uses TRBV19 and TRBJ1-5, with TRBD1 matching over 7 bases. The CDR3 runs 16 residues. J was trimmed by 4 bases and V by 2 bases; bases with no gene match: 8. Germline lookup yields CDR1 LNHDA and CDR2 SQIVND (reference sequence). CDR3 in amino acids: CASSISGGVWNQPQHF. The CDR3 region has the DNA TGTGCCAGTAGTATATCAGGGGGGGTATGGAATCAGCCCCAGCATTTT. Full variable domain (rest looked up from reference TRBV19 and TRBJ1-5): DGGITQSPKYLFRKEGQNVTLSCEQNLNHDAMYWYRQDPGQGLRLIYYSQIVNDFQKGDIAEGYSVSREKKESFPLTVTSAQKNPTAFYLCASSISGGVWNQPQHFGDGTRLSIL.

This clonotype was seen a handful of times. This chain uses TRBV7-8 with TRBJ1-2, with TRBD1 matching 8 bases. V gave up 5 bases and J gave up 5 bases; unmatched junction bases: 13. CDR1 is SGHVS, CDR2 FQNEAQ, per germline. The CDR3 extends over 16 amino acids. The CDR3 DNA is TGTGCCAGCAGCCAAGGAAGGCCTGGACAGGGATATGGCTACACCTTC. It specifies CASSQGRPGQGYGYTF.

This clonotype showed up many times. This CDR3 reads CASSLVPGHQETQYF. Here the CDR3 DNA reads TGTGCCAGCAGCTTAGTTCCGGGACACCAAGAGACCCAGTACTTC. The rearrangement joins TRBV11-2 to TRBJ2-5; the D call may be TRBD1 or TRBD2 (5 bases each). This CDR3 spans 15 amino acids. Trimming took off 1 base at V and 0 bases at J, with 9 bases between the two ends. Germline values: CDR1 SGHAT, CDR2 FQNNGV. Using reference TRBV11-2 and TRBJ2-5 for the parts outside the CDR3, the full variable domain is EAGVAQSPRYKIIEKRQSVAFWCNPISGHATLYWYQQILGQGPKLLIQFQNNGVVDDSQLPKDRFSAERLKGVDSTLKIQPAKLEDSAVYLCASSLVPGHQETQYFGPGTRLLVL.